The next 12 T cell receptor beta chains were all read from a single sample in a study of spatial heterogeneity in lung cancer. These receptors' antigens are unknown. TCRdb re-analysed the 5' RACE reads in MiXCR, keeping a single row per CDR3 protein. The sample has about 2,400 distinct CDR3 sequences; more than 6% are singletons. Whole-study findings and limits: The study found that expanded intratumoral alpha and beta TCR counts tracked tumor mutation counts.

The sample's time point: sample taken at primary tumor resection. The sequencing used lung tumor tissue, collected at surgery. These receptors were taken from a female donor with early-stage non-small cell lung cancer.

This clonotype is medium-sized (0.01 to 0.1%) in the sample. V usage is TRBV11-2 and J usage is TRBJ2-6, with 12 bases identical to TRBD1. The V and J ends lost 5 bases and 0 bases, in that order; junction bases with no gene match: 2. CDR3 size: 17 residues. Germline CDR1 and CDR2: SGHAT and FQNNGV. For the CDR3, the DNA is TGTGCCAGCAGCGGGGGACAGGGGGCCTCTGGGGCCAACGTCCTGACTTTC. Translating it yields CASSGGQGASGANVLTF.

This clonotype is deemed medium-sized. V usage is TRBV11-2 and J usage is TRBJ2-3; a possible D gene is TRBD2 (6 bases). The CDR3 contains 16 residues. The V and J ends lost 5 bases and 3 bases respectively, with 18 bases between them. Looked up from germline, CDR1 is SGHAT and CDR2 is FQNNGV. Here the CDR3 DNA reads TGTGCCAGCAGCCAGATAGGGGCGGGAATGACAGATACGCAGTATTTT. It translates to CASSQIGAGMTDTQYF.

This clonotype ranks as medium-sized. This chain connects TRBV5-1 to TRBJ2-5; unclear D gene. Germline V gene data show CDR1 as SGHRS and CDR2 as YFSETQ. The CDR3 length is 13 residues. V was pared by 5 bases and J by 1 base, with 9 bases between. CDR3 loop: CASSLKVQETQYF. The CDR3 DNA is TGCGCCAGCAGTCTGAAAGTCCAAGAGACCCAGTACTTC. The full variable domain, rest sourced from reference TRBV5-1 and TRBJ2-5, is KAGVTQTPRYLIKTRGQQVTLSCSPISGHRSVSWYQQTPGQGLQFLFEYFSETQRNKGNFPGRFSGRQFSNSRSEMNVSTLELGDSALYLCASSLKVQETQYFGPGTRLLVL.

By share, this clonotype ranks as medium-sized. V gene TRBV18 combines with J gene TRBJ1-1; D perhaps matches TRBD1 (5 bases). Germline CDR1 KGHSH, CDR2 LQKENI. Trimming took 0 bases from V and 1 from J, leaving 9 bases between them. This CDR3 has 15 residues. The CDR3: CASSPPGRQNTEAFF. The CDR3 DNA reads as TGTGCCAGCTCACCACCGGGACGTCAGAACACTGAAGCTTTCTTT.

This clonotype is classed as medium-sized. The rearrangement joins TRBV7-3 to TRBJ2-1, with 9 bases aligning to TRBD2. Germline-derived CDR1 and CDR2 are SGHTA and FQGTGA. The CDR3 extends over 13 amino acids. The V and J ends lost 3 bases and 13 bases, in that order; junction bases with no gene match: 7. The CDR3 sequence is CASSFVAGVRQFF. CDR3 nucleotides: TGTGCCAGCAGCTTTGTAGCGGGAGTTCGTCAGTTCTTC.

By sample share, this clonotype is medium-sized (0.01 to 0.1%). V and J are TRBV20-1 and TRBJ2-2, with 7 bases matching TRBD2. The CDR3 has 14 amino acids. V dropped 2 bases and J dropped 2; count of bases not matched to a gene: 2. In germline, CDR1 is DFQATT, CDR2 SNEGSKA (reference sequence). Written as DNA, the CDR3 is TGCAGTGCTAGACCGGGAGGTAACACCGGGGAGCTGTTTTTT. It translates to CSARPGGNTGELFF.

This clonotype is deemed large. This rearrangement joins TRBV6-2 or TRBV6-3 to TRBJ2-1, with D possibly matching TRBD2 (6 bases). Per the germline V gene, CDR1 is MNHEY and CDR2 is SVGEGT. Trimming removed 10 bases from V and 3 bases from J, with 16 bases in between. This CDR3 comprises 14 residues. CDR3 loop: CATLGLGGYNEQFF. CDR3 sequence (DNA): TGTGCCACCTTAGGACTGGGGGGCTACAATGAGCAGTTCTTC.

This clonotype is deemed medium-sized. V and J are TRBV10-3 and TRBJ1-5, with 10 bases that match TRBD1. V dropped 0 bases and J dropped 2; count of bases not matched to a gene: 13. This CDR3 has 20 residues. Per the germline V gene, CDR1 is ENHRY and CDR2 is SYGVKD. Here the CDR3 reads CAISESTGGSDLYRNQPQHF. The CDR3 DNA follows: TGTGCCATCAGTGAGTCGACAGGGGGCTCTGACCTCTATCGCAATCAGCCCCAGCATTTT.

J is TRBJ1-5 and V is TRBV15; D unresolved. This CDR3 region has 15 residues. CDR1 and CDR2 from the germline V gene are LNHNV and YYDKDF (reference sequence). The V end was cut by 1 base, the J end by 5 bases, with 12 bases between. CDR3 sequence (DNA): TGTGCCACCAGCAGAGCTACGGATAAACATCAGCCCCAGCATTTT. Translated: CATSRATDKHQPQHF. The full variable domain, rest sourced from reference TRBV15 and TRBJ1-5, is DAMVIQNPRYQVTQFGKPVTLSCSQTLNHNVMYWYQQKSSQAPKLLFHYYDKDFNNEADTPDNFQSRRPNTSFCFLDIRSPGLGDTAMYLCATSRATDKHQPQHFGDGTRLSIL.

In its sample, this clonotype is medium-sized (0.01 to 0.1%). The V call is TRBV11-3, the J call TRBJ2-1; TRBD2 matches 11 bases. The CDR3 is 16 amino acids. CDR1 is SGHNT and CDR2 is YENEEA in the germline V gene. J gave up 7 bases and V 2 bases, and 7 bases lay outside the gene matches. For the CDR3, the DNA is TGTGCCAGCAGCTTACTTAGCGGGAGGGCCCGTAATGAGCAGTTCTTC. This sequence encodes CASSLLSGRARNEQFF.

By share, this clonotype ranks as medium-sized. The rearrangement joins TRBV7-3 to TRBJ2-2; tentatively, D is TRBD2 (6 bases). The V gene's germline CDR1 is SGHTA and CDR2 FQGTGA. The CDR3 runs to 15 residues. V was pared by 5 bases and J by 8 bases, with 18 bases between. CDR3 protein: CASSPLTGEGGELFF. The CDR3 coding sequence is TGTGCCAGCAGCCCTCTAACGGGAGAAGGAGGGGAGCTGTTTTTT.

The V call is TRBV2, the J call TRBJ2-5; no reliable D call. The CDR3 has 17 residues. Germline V CDR1 and CDR2: SNHLY, FYNNEI. The V gene lost 7 bases and the J gene lost 1 base, with 22 bases spanning the gap. CDR3 in amino acids: CASKWFAAGSFQETQYF. The CDR3 bases are TGTGCCAGCAAGTGGTTCGCGGCAGGCTCATTCCAAGAGACCCAGTACTTC.